The TCR beta chain described here comes from a study of cytomegalovirus exposure and HLA in healthy donors. V gave up 5 bases and J gave up 0 bases; unmatched junction bases: 11. The CDR3 consists of 19 residues. From germline, CDR1 is ENHRY and CDR2 SYGVKD. 13 Jbeta primers and 60 Vbeta primers were used for the PCR. Profiled with immunoSEQ multiplex PCR; TCRdb holds only in-frame clones, not every one. The sample records some 190,000 clones, about 90% being singletons. The sample consisted of PBMCs. V usage is TRBV10-3 and J usage is TRBJ1-5; the match to TRBD1 covers 12 bases. The sequence came from a man between 25 and 39 years old in good health and CMV-seronegative. The CDR3 is CAISSDPGQGANSNQPQHF. In nucleotides, the CDR3 is TGTGCCATCAGTTCCGACCCGGGACAGGGGGCGAATAGCAATCAGCCCCAGCATTTT.